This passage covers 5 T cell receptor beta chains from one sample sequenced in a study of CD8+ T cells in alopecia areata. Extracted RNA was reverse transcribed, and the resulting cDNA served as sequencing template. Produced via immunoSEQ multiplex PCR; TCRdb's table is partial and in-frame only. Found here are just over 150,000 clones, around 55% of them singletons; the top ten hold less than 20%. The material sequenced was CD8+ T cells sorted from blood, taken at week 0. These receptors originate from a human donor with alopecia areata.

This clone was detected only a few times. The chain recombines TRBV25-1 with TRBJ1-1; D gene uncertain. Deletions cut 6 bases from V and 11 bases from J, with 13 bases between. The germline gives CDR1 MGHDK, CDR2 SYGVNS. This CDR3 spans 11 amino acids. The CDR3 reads CASRGSRGAFF. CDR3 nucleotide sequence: TGTGCCAGCAGGGGGTCAAGAGGGGCTTTCTTT. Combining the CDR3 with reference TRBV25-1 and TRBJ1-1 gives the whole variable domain EADIYQTPRYLVIGTGKKITLECSQTMGHDKMYWYQQDPGMELHLIHYSYGVNSTEKGDLSSESTVSRIRTEHFPLTLESARPSHTSQYLCASRGSRGAFFGQGTRLTVV.

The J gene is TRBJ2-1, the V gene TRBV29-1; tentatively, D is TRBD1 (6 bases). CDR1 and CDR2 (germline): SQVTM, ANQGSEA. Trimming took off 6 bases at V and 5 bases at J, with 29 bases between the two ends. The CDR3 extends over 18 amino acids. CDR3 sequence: CSVHASPLQGLLNNEQFF. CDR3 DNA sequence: TGCAGCGTCCACGCTTCGCCTCTACAGGGCCTCCTTAACAATGAGCAGTTCTTC.

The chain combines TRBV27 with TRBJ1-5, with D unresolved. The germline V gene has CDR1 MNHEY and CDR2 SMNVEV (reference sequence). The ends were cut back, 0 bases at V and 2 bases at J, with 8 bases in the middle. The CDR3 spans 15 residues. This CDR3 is CASSLSLAGNQPQHF. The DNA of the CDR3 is TGTGCCAGCAGTTTATCGTTGGCTGGCAATCAGCCCCAGCATTTT.

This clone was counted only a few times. The CDR3 DNA reads as TGTGCCAGCTCACCCGATGCAGAGGGCATCTACGAGCAGTACTTC. Amino acids: CASSPDAEGIYEQYF. The chain couples TRBV18 to TRBJ2-7; D perhaps matches TRBD2 (5 bases). Germline V lookup: CDR1 KGHSH, CDR2 LQKENI. The CDR3 covers 15 residues. V lost 3 bases and J lost 3, with 15 bases in between.

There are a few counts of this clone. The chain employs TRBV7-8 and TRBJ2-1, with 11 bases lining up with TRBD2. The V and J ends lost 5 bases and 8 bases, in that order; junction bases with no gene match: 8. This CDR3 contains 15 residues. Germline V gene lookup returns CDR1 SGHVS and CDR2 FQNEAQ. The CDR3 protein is CASSHPSGGSDEQFF. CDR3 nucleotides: TGTGCCAGCAGCCATCCTAGCGGGGGGTCTGATGAGCAGTTCTTC.